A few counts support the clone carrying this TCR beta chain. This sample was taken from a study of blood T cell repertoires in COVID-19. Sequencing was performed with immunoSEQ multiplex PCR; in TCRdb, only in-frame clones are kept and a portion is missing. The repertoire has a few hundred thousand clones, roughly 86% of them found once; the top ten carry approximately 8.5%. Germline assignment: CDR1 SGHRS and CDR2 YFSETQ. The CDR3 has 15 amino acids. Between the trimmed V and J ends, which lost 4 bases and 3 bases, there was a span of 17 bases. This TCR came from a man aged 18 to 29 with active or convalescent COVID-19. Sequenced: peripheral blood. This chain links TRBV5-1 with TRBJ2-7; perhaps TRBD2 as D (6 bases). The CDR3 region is CASSIGGGDSYEQYF. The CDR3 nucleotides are TGCGCCAGCAGCATTGGGGGAGGTGACAGCTACGAGCAGTACTTC.